The source of this T cell receptor beta chain is a study of blood T cell repertoires in COVID-19. This CDR3 is 14 amino acids long. CDR1 MNHEY and CDR2 SVGAGI come from the germline V gene. Trimming left V 4 bases short and J 2 bases short, with 10 bases between. Measured with immunoSEQ multiplex PCR; TCRdb has only the in-frame clones, and not every one. The table includes some 170,000 clones, about 74% detected once. The chain links TRBV6-5 to TRBJ2-3; a possible D gene is TRBD2 (6 bases). This TCR was sampled from a man aged 55 to 70 with acute or convalescent COVID-19. What was sequenced was peripheral blood. For the CDR3, the DNA is TGTGCCAGCAGTTGGACTACTTACACAGATACGCAGTATTTT. This gives the protein CASSWTTYTDTQYF.